The 25 T cell receptor beta chains in this list originate from one sample, sequenced in a study of cytomegalovirus exposure and HLA in healthy donors. Researchers ran the PCR with 60 Vbeta and 13 Jbeta primers. Profiling relied on immunoSEQ multiplex PCR, and the TCRdb table lists in-frame clones only, not all of them. Here the sample spans about 120,000 clones, about 81% being singletons. Sample: PBMCs. The receptors derive from a man in his forties in good health and CMV-seronegative.

In the case of this clone: At one boundary the junction diverges from the germline segment, which might be a read error. The V call is TRBV4-3, the J call TRBJ2-6; 7 bases are shared with TRBD2. Germline V gene sequence: CDR1 LGHNA, CDR2 YSLEER. The CDR3 length is 15 residues. CDR3 coding DNA: TGCGCCAGCAGCCAGGGAGGGACTGGGGCCAACGGCCTGACTTTC. This translates into CASSQGGTGANGLTF.

The V call is TRBV6-5, the J call TRBJ1-2; D ambiguous. The V gene's germline CDR1 is MNHEY and CDR2 SVGAGI. V lost 6 bases to trimming and J lost 7 bases, with 9 bases between them. CDR3 length equals 11 residues. Here the CDR3 DNA reads TGTGCCAGCAGCTACCGGGGTGGCTACACCTTC. It translates to CASSYRGGYTF.

The gene calls are TRBV29-1 and TRBJ1-5; the D gene is possibly TRBD1 (6 bases). Trimming left V 6 bases short and J 5 bases short, with 14 bases between. CDR3 size: 13 residues. The germline V gene encodes CDR1 SQVTM and CDR2 ANQGSEA. The CDR3, as DNA: TGCAGCGTAGCGGGACAAGTAGATCAGCCCCAGCATTTT. This codes for CSVAGQVDQPQHF. Supplemented by reference TRBV29-1 and TRBJ1-5, the full variable domain reads SAVISQKPSRDICQRGTSLTIQCQVDSQVTMMFWYRQQPGQSLTLIATANQGSEATYESGFVIDKFPISRPNLTFSTLTVSNMSPEDSSIYLCSVAGQVDQPQHFGDGTRLSIL.

In its sample, this clone was seen a few times. The CDR3 bases are TGTGCCAGCAGCTTAGACAGGGGGTCTGAAGCTTTCTTT. Translated, it gives CASSLDRGSEAFF. The V call is TRBV7-8, the J call TRBJ1-1, with 8 bases lining up with TRBD1. The CDR3 sequence is 13 residues long. The V gene end was trimmed by 1 base and the J gene end by 6 bases; junction bases not matched to a gene: 1. CDR1 and CDR2 from the germline V gene are SGHVS and FQNEAQ.

The chain recombines TRBV15 with TRBJ2-3; possible D gene TRBD1, 6 bases. Germline CDR1 and CDR2: LNHNV and YYDKDF (reference sequence). Trimming took 3 bases from V and 5 from J, leaving 18 bases between them. CDR3 size: 16 residues. The chain's CDR3 is CATSSPRQGIGDTQYF. The CDR3 coding sequence is TGTGCCACCAGCAGCCCGCGGCAGGGGATAGGAGATACGCAGTATTTT. The complete variable domain, with remaining parts taken from reference TRBV15 and TRBJ2-3, reads DAMVIQNPRYQVTQFGKPVTLSCSQTLNHNVMYWYQQKSSQAPKLLFHYYDKDFNNEADTPDNFQSRRPNTSFCFLDIRSPGLGDTAMYLCATSSPRQGIGDTQYFGPGTRLTVL.

This chain joins TRBV19 and TRBJ1-2, with 8 bases lining up with TRBD1. V lost 5 bases and J lost 4; bases outside the gene matches: 12. This CDR3 region has 16 residues. Per the germline V gene, CDR1 is LNHDA and CDR2 is SQIVND (reference sequence). This chain's CDR3 is CASSSRQGQTTYGYTF. CDR3 in DNA: TGTGCCAGTAGTTCCCGACAGGGGCAAACCACCTATGGCTACACCTTC.

This chain joins TRBV2 and TRBJ2-7; the D is unclear. The germline CDR1 and CDR2 sequences are SNHLY and FYNNEI. V lost 2 bases to trimming and J lost 8 bases, with 10 bases between them. The length of the CDR3 is 12 residues. CDR3 DNA sequence: TGTGCCAGCAGTGAAAACAGCTTGAAGCAGTACTTC. This codes for CASSENSLKQYF.

V gene TRBV29-1 combines with J gene TRBJ2-7, with TRBD1 matching over 7 bases. CDR1 and CDR2 from the germline V gene are SQVTM and ANQGSEA. The CDR3 totals 13 residues. Trimming cost V 6 bases and J 1 base; bases outside gene matches: 6. This CDR3 is CSVHPTGSYEQYF. Written as DNA, the CDR3 is TGCAGCGTCCACCCGACAGGGTCCTACGAGCAGTACTTC.

V usage is TRBV15 and J usage is TRBJ1-5, with 10 bases aligning to TRBD1. The V segment lost 4 bases and the J segment 3 bases; nucleotides outside the gene matches: 3. CDR1 is LNHNV and CDR2 is YYDKDF in the germline V gene (reference sequence). The CDR3 is made up of 15 amino acids. DNA for the CDR3: TGTGCCACCAGCAACGACAGGGGGCCCAATCAGCCCCAGCATTTT. Amino acids: CATSNDRGPNQPQHF.

The rearrangement joins TRBV7-9 to TRBJ2-3, with D perhaps matching TRBD2 (6 bases). The germline V gene encodes CDR1 SEHNR and CDR2 FQNEAQ (reference sequence). V was pared by 3 bases and J by 5 bases, with 15 bases between. CDR3 length: 15 residues. CDR3 sequence: CASSLRGHRVDTQYF. CDR3 nucleotide sequence: TGTGCCAGCAGCTTGCGGGGTCATCGGGTAGATACGCAGTATTTT.

The V gene is TRBV9, the J gene TRBJ1-2; 9 bases are shared with TRBD1. Germline CDR1 is SGDLS and CDR2 is YYNGEE. The CDR3 contains 15 residues. Losses at the gene ends were 3 bases for V and 4 bases for J; bases not matched to a gene: 7. CDR3 region: CASSAAGTGPYGYTF. The DNA of the CDR3 is TGTGCCAGCAGCGCAGCCGGGACAGGGCCCTATGGCTACACCTTC.

The V and J genes are TRBV29-1 and TRBJ2-2; TRBD1 agrees at 11 bases. V shed 7 bases, J shed 5 bases, and the junction held 9 bases outside the gene matches. CDR3 size: 15 residues. Germline CDR1 and CDR2: SQVTM and ANQGSEA. CDR3 amino acids: CSAQPGQGVTGELFF. The CDR3 DNA reads as TGCAGCGCCCAACCGGGACAGGGGGTTACCGGGGAGCTGTTTTTT.

This CDR3 reads CASTRELAKNIQYF. The DNA for the CDR3 is TGTGCCAGCACAAGAGAGCTAGCCAAAAACATTCAGTACTTC. The rearrangement uses TRBV6-5 and TRBJ2-4, with unresolved D. The CDR3 has 14 amino acids. V lost 7 bases to trimming and J lost 0 bases, with 10 bases between them. Germline V lookup: CDR1 MNHEY, CDR2 SVGAGI.

The rearrangement links TRBV29-1 to TRBJ2-3; tentatively, D is TRBD2 (5 bases). The CDR3 is 13 amino acids. V shed 4 bases and J shed 7 bases, with 15 bases lying between them. Per the germline V gene, CDR1 is SQVTM and CDR2 is ANQGSEA. The CDR3 DNA sequence: TGCAGCGTTGTCTGGGCGGCCGGGAATACGCAGTATTTT. It translates to CSVVWAAGNTQYF.

The chain employs TRBV7-2 and TRBJ2-1; TRBD1 is a possible D gene (6 bases). The V end was cut by 6 bases, the J end by 2 bases, with 17 bases between. The V gene's germline CDR1 is SGHTA and CDR2 FQGNSA. The CDR3 has 16 residues. CDR3 region: CASRASAGAAYNEQFF. The CDR3 region has the DNA TGTGCCAGCAGAGCCAGCGCAGGGGCCGCCTACAATGAGCAGTTCTTC.

The chain recombines TRBV5-4 with TRBJ1-6; a possible D gene is TRBD1 (5 bases). V was shortened by 4 bases and J by 7 bases, with 15 bases between the two germline ends. Germline assignment: CDR1 SGHNT and CDR2 YYREEE (reference sequence). The CDR3 loop spans 15 amino acids. CDR3 protein: CASSPFTGYNSPLHF. Here the CDR3 DNA reads TGTGCCAGCAGCCCCTTTACAGGCTACAATTCACCCCTCCACTTT.

V is TRBV6-5 and J is TRBJ1-2, with 8 bases identical to TRBD1. The ends lost 3 bases at V and 4 bases at J; junction bases unmatched: 7. The CDR3 runs 15 residues. In germline, CDR1 is MNHEY, CDR2 SVGAGI. The CDR3 nucleotides read TGTGCCAGCAGTTATTTCCCCGGGACAGGCTATGGCTACACCTTC. Translated, it gives CASSYFPGTGYGYTF.

The V call is TRBV13, the J call TRBJ2-7; 7 bases line up with TRBD1. The CDR3 consists of 13 residues. The germline CDR1 and CDR2 sequences are PRHDT and FYEKMQ (reference sequence). V shed 5 bases, J shed 3 bases, and the junction held 4 bases outside the gene matches. CDR3 bases: TGTGCCAGCAGCCCGCGACAGGGCTACGAGCAGTACTTC. It codes for CASSPRQGYEQYF.

The rearrangement links TRBV10-1 to TRBJ2-3, with D possibly being TRBD1 (5 bases). V was pared by 5 bases and J by 6 bases, with 9 bases between. There are 12 residues in the CDR3. Germline lookup yields CDR1 WNHNN and CDR2 SYGVQD (reference sequence). Written as DNA, the CDR3 is TGCGCCAGCAGTAAATCAGGGGATACGCAGTATTTT. Residues: CASSKSGDTQYF.

This rearrangement joins TRBV7-9 to TRBJ1-2, with 12 bases identical to TRBD1. The ends lost 5 bases at V and 4 bases at J; junction bases unmatched: 2. The germline V gene has CDR1 SEHNR and CDR2 FQNEAQ (reference sequence). This CDR3 has 14 residues. The CDR3 here is CASSQGQGAYGYTF. Here the CDR3 DNA reads TGTGCCAGCAGCCAGGGACAGGGGGCCTATGGCTACACCTTC.

This sequence joins TRBV28 and TRBJ2-5; 10 bases align to TRBD1. The closer fit of TRBJ2-7 to the DNA end suggests the J call may be wrong. There are 15 residues in the CDR3. Per the germline V gene, CDR1 is MDHEN and CDR2 is SYDVKM. The CDR3 DNA sequence: TGTGCCAGCAGCCTACCGGGACAGGGGAACTACGAGCAGTACTTC. It specifies CASSLPGQGNYEQYF.

This clone was recorded only once. The V call is TRBV29-1, the J call TRBJ1-1; D is ambiguous. Germline V CDR1 and CDR2: SQVTM, ANQGSEA. Trimming stripped 4 bases from V and 1 base from J, with 13 bases between. The CDR3 has 14 residues. The CDR3 coding sequence is TGCAGCGTTGTTACTTACGGGAAGAACACTGAAGCTTTCTTT. It encodes CSVVTYGKNTEAFF.

The chain links TRBV27 to TRBJ2-3; 10 bases agree with TRBD2. CDR1 is MNHEY, CDR2 SMNVEV, per germline (reference sequence). Trimming took 4 bases from V and 4 from J; bases not matched to a gene: 11. This CDR3 has 17 residues. The CDR3 coding sequence is TGTGCCAGCAGTTCCCGATCGGGACTAGCGAGGCCAGATACGCAGTATTTT. It yields the protein CASSSRSGLARPDTQYF.

V gene TRBV27 combines with J gene TRBJ1-1, with 9 bases fitting TRBD1. Germline lookup yields CDR1 MNHEY and CDR2 SMNVEV (reference sequence). CDR3 length: 14 amino acids. V lost 7 bases to trimming and J lost 1 base; unmatched junction nucleotides: 4. CDR3 nucleotide sequence: TGTGCCAGCAACAAACAGGGGGCGAACACTGAAGCTTTCTTT. Amino acid sequence: CASNKQGANTEAFF.

This sequence joins TRBV9 and TRBJ1-5, with D possibly TRBD1 on 5 matching bases. CDR3 length equals 15 residues. Germline V gene lookup returns CDR1 SGDLS and CDR2 YYNGEE. Trimming removed 0 bases from V and 1 base from J, with 8 bases in between. The DNA for the CDR3 is TGTGCCAGCAGCGTAGAAGGGGTAAGCAATCAGCCCCAGCATTTT. Translating gives CASSVEGVSNQPQHF.